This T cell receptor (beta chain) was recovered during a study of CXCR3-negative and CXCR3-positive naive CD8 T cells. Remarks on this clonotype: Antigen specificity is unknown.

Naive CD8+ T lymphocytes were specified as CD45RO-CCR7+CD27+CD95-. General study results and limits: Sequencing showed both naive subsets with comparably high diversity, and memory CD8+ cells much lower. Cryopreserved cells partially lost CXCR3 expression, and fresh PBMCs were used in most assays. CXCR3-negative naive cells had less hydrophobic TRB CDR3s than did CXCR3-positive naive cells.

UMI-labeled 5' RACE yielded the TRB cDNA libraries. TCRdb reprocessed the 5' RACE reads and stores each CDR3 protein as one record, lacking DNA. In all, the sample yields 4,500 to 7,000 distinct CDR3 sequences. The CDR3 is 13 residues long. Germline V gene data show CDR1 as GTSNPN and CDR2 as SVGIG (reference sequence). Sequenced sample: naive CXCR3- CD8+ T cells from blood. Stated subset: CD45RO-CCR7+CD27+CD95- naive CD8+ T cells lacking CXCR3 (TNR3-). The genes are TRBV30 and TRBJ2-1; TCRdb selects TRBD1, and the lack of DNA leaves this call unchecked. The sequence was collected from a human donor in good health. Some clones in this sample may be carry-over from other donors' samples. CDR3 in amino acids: CAWRGDRDNEQFF.